The 17 T cell receptor beta chains below come from one sample, sequenced in a study of T cell repertoires in cytomegalovirus infection. Using its own MiXCR run on the reads, TCRdb lists one record per CDR3 protein. The sample lists a few hundred thousand distinct CDR3 sequences; approximately 25% were seen once. Input material: PBMCs. These receptors were collected from a human donor in good health (CMV status not recorded). Some clones in this sample may be carry-over from other donors' samples.

In DNA form, the CDR3 reads TGCGCCAGCAGCCAAGATCCCGCCGCAGGCACAGATACGCAGTATTTT. Residues: CASSQDPAAGTDTQYF. The V call is TRBV4-3, the J call TRBJ2-3; unclear D gene. Trimming took off 0 bases at V and 1 base at J, with 11 bases between the two ends. The CDR3 spans 16 residues. Germline V gene sequence: CDR1 LGHNA, CDR2 YSLEER.

This clonotype was recorded a few times. The gene calls are TRBV7-8 and TRBJ2-7, with D hard to call. V dropped 3 bases and J dropped 4 bases, with 10 bases sitting between them. The CDR3 is 13 amino acids. Germline lookup yields CDR1 SGHVS and CDR2 FQNEAQ. CDR3 protein: CASSFRFAYEQYV. CDR3 nucleotides: TGTGCCAGCAGCTTTCGTTTCGCTTACGAGCAGTACGTC.

This clonotype turned up a few times. The V gene is TRBV7-9, the J gene TRBJ2-1, with D perhaps matching TRBD2 (6 bases). CDR1 is SEHNR, CDR2 FQNEAQ, per germline (reference sequence). The V end was cut by 3 bases, the J end by 0 bases, with 15 bases between. This CDR3 spans 17 amino acids. The CDR3 DNA sequence: TGTGCCAGCAGCTTTTATCGTGGCGGGATCTCCTACAATGAGCAGTTCTTC. Its translation: CASSFYRGGISYNEQFF.

This chain uses TRBV3-1 with TRBJ1-2, with 10 bases that match TRBD1. CDR3 size: 11 residues. Per the germline V gene, CDR1 is LGHDT and CDR2 is YNNKEL (reference sequence). Unmatched junction bases numbered 2, after V lost 3 bases and J lost 13 bases. CDR3 sequence: CASSQGQGLTF. CDR3 nucleotide sequence: TGTGCCAGCAGCCAGGGACAGGGGCTCACCTTC. Combining the CDR3 with reference TRBV3-1 and TRBJ1-2 gives the whole variable domain DTAVSQTPKYLVTQMGNDKSIKCEQNLGHDTMYWYKQDSKKFLKIMFSYNNKELIINETVPNRFSPKSPDKAHLNLHINSLELGDSAVYFCASSQGQGLTFGSGTRLTVV.

This clonotype appeared a few times. The V gene is TRBV6-5, the J gene TRBJ1-4; D is ambiguous. The CDR3 covers 12 residues. The germline gives CDR1 MNHEY, CDR2 SVGAGI. The ends were cut back, 8 bases at V and 2 bases at J, with 6 bases in the middle. The CDR3 DNA is TGTGCCAGCCTTGGGACTAATGAAAAACTGTTTTTT. Translation: CASLGTNEKLFF.

In this sample, this clonotype turned up a few times. The chain joins TRBV7-2 to TRBJ2-7; D remains ambiguous. Trimming shortened V by 3 bases and J by 1 base, and 13 bases separated the two germline ends. This CDR3 spans 15 amino acids. Germline lookup yields CDR1 SGHTA and CDR2 FQGNSA. CDR3 in amino acids: CASSFDDGRSYEQYF. CDR3 bases: TGTGCCAGCAGCTTCGACGACGGACGTTCCTACGAGCAGTACTTC.

The J gene is TRBJ1-4, the V gene TRBV27; maybe TRBD1 (5 bases). Deletions cut 6 bases from V and 3 bases from J, with 11 bases between. The CDR3 loop spans 14 amino acids. Germline CDR1 MNHEY, CDR2 SMNVEV (reference sequence). In DNA form, the CDR3 reads TGTGCCAGCAGATCCGGGACTCCTAATGAAAAACTGTTTTTT. Its translation: CASRSGTPNEKLFF.

The sample holds a few counts of this clonotype. This rearrangement joins TRBV29-1 to TRBJ2-7; the D is unclear. The germline V and J ends were trimmed by 6 bases and 5 bases, with 20 bases remaining between them. The CDR3 runs 14 residues. Germline loops: CDR1 SQVTM, CDR2 ANQGSEA. The CDR3 spells CSVSYGVGGNEQYF. As DNA, the CDR3 is TGCAGCGTCAGTTATGGGGTCGGTGGGAACGAGCAGTACTTC.

This clonotype was counted only a few times. The V gene is TRBV11-2, the J gene TRBJ2-2; D unresolved. The germline CDR1 and CDR2 sequences are SGHAT and FQNNGV. The CDR3 consists of 12 residues. Trimming removed 5 bases from V and 8 bases from J, with 9 bases in between. In nucleotides, the CDR3 is TGTGCCAGCAGCAAAGTCCTAGGGGAGCTGTTTTTT. Amino acids: CASSKVLGELFF. The variable domain in full, with the rest retrieved from reference TRBV11-2 and TRBJ2-2, is EAGVAQSPRYKIIEKRQSVAFWCNPISGHATLYWYQQILGQGPKLLIQFQNNGVVDDSQLPKDRFSAERLKGVDSTLKIQPAKLEDSAVYLCASSKVLGELFFGEGSRLTVL.

The chain has TRBV20-1 and TRBJ2-1; 12 nucleotides line up with TRBD2. The trim removed 6 bases at V and 3 bases at J, leaving 6 bases unmatched. This CDR3 comprises 15 residues. Germline assignment: CDR1 DFQATT and CDR2 SNEGSKA (reference sequence). CDR3 nucleotides: TGCAGTGCGTCCGGACTAGCGGGAAACTACAATGAGCAGTTCTTC. Amino acid sequence: CSASGLAGNYNEQFF.

This clonotype showed up just a few times. The gene calls are TRBV3-1 and TRBJ2-1; D may be TRBD1 (6 bases). CDR3 length: 18 amino acids. Between the trimmed V and J ends, which lost 0 bases and 8 bases, there was a span of 23 bases. Germline V gene sequence: CDR1 LGHDT, CDR2 YNNKEL (reference sequence). The CDR3 bases are TGTGCCAGCAGCCAAGATCTTGGGGGTCAGGGGCCCCAGGATGAGCAGTTCTTC. Its translation: CASSQDLGGQGPQDEQFF.

This clonotype was counted between two and nine times. The chain combines TRBV19 with TRBJ2-1; D remains unclear. Per germline, CDR1 LNHDA and CDR2 SQIVND (reference sequence). Trimming stripped 6 bases from V and 2 bases from J, with 11 bases between. This CDR3 spans 14 amino acids. This chain's CDR3 is CASRNRVPYNEQFF. CDR3 in DNA: TGTGCCAGTAGGAATAGGGTTCCCTACAATGAGCAGTTCTTC.

This clonotype was found a few times. CDR3 bases: TGTGCCAGCAGTTTTTCTGCGACATTACTGGGGTACGGTACTGAAGCTTTCTTT. This codes for CASSFSATLLGYGTEAFF. The chain is built from TRBV27 and TRBJ1-1; D not certain. This CDR3 is 18 amino acids long. The germline gives CDR1 MNHEY, CDR2 SMNVEV (reference sequence). With 3 bases removed from V and 5 bases from J, the gap between germline ends came to 25 bases.

Here the CDR3 reads CASSLLREGLNEQFF. The CDR3 DNA reads TGTGCCAGCAGTTTACTGCGGGAAGGGCTCAATGAGCAGTTCTTC. This chain uses TRBV27 with TRBJ2-1; D possibly corresponds to TRBD2 (6 bases). Trimming removed 2 bases at V and 6 bases at J, with 14 bases between. The CDR3 consists of 15 residues. Germline values: CDR1 MNHEY, CDR2 SMNVEV (reference sequence).

This chain uses TRBV19 with TRBJ2-4, with D unclear. Trimming stripped 8 bases from V and 3 bases from J, with 11 bases between. Germline V CDR1 and CDR2: LNHDA, SQIVND (reference sequence). The CDR3 totals 13 residues. The CDR3 loop reads CASGFRGKNIQYF. DNA for the CDR3: TGTGCCAGTGGTTTCCGAGGCAAAAACATTCAGTACTTC.

This clonotype was counted between two and nine times. The gene calls are TRBV7-8 and TRBJ2-1; D may be TRBD2 (5 bases). V gave up 5 bases and J gave up 3 bases, with 20 bases separating them. The germline V gene encodes CDR1 SGHVS and CDR2 FQNEAQ. This CDR3 contains 17 residues. The CDR3 is CASSPTFQSGNYNEQFF. CDR3 DNA sequence: TGTGCCAGCAGCCCAACCTTTCAGTCCGGGAACTACAATGAGCAGTTCTTC.

This chain joins TRBV5-6 and TRBJ2-4, with 9 bases that match TRBD1. The junction had 10 bases not matched to a gene; V was cut back by 3 bases and J by 0 bases. The V gene's germline CDR1 is SGHDT and CDR2 YYEEEE. The CDR3 is made up of 18 amino acids. CDR3 residues: CASSYRDRALLAKNIQYF. CDR3 bases: TGTGCCAGCAGCTACCGGGACAGGGCACTCTTAGCCAAAAACATTCAGTACTTC.